Listed here are 17 T cell receptor beta chains from one sample, sequenced in a study of blood T cell repertoires in COVID-19. The table came from immunoSEQ multiplex PCR; TCRdb's copy has only in-frame clones and leaves some out. The sample consists of fewer than 150,000 clones, roughly 89% of them appearing once. The specimen was peripheral blood. The receptors originated from a woman aged 35 to 49 with acute or convalescent COVID-19.

This chain joins TRBV19 and TRBJ2-2; 11 nucleotides agree with TRBD2. The CDR3 covers 24 residues. The V gene end was trimmed by 4 bases and the J gene end by 3 bases; junction bases not matched to a gene: 28. Germline V CDR1 and CDR2: LNHDA, SQIVND (reference sequence). This CDR3 is CASSNLGGHVSSGRLAPYTGELFF. The CDR3 DNA is TGTGCCAGTAGTAACCTCGGGGGACACGTATCTAGCGGGAGGCTCGCACCGTACACCGGGGAGCTGTTTTTT.

The chain uses TRBV7-2 and TRBJ2-2, with TRBD1 as a possible D gene (5 bases). V lost 1 base, J lost 0 bases, and 6 bases lay in between. This CDR3 spans 15 amino acids. Germline V lookup: CDR1 SGHTA, CDR2 FQGNSA. Here the CDR3 reads CASSLGGSNTGELFF. The DNA for the CDR3 is TGTGCCAGCAGCTTAGGGGGCTCGAACACCGGGGAGCTGTTTTTT.

The rearrangement links TRBV12-5 to TRBJ2-3; TRBD2 agrees at 9 bases. Unmatched junction bases numbered 7, after V lost 3 bases and J lost 3 bases. This CDR3 is 16 amino acids long. Germline V lookup: CDR1 LGHNT, CDR2 FRNRAP. The CDR3 nucleotides read TGTGCTAGTGGTTTCAGTCTAGCGGGGATAACAGATACGCAGTATTTT. Its protein is CASGFSLAGITDTQYF.

The chain is built from TRBV5-1 and TRBJ2-3, with D possibly TRBD2 on 6 matching bases. The ends were cut back, 3 bases at V and 2 bases at J, with 16 bases in the middle. Germline V gene sequence: CDR1 SGHRS, CDR2 YFSETQ. CDR3 length: 16 residues. DNA of the CDR3: TGCGCCAGCAGCTGGCGTGGTAGCGGCAACACAGATACGCAGTATTTT. The encoded protein is CASSWRGSGNTDTQYF.

The J gene is TRBJ1-1, the V gene TRBV9; D remains unclear. Trimming removed 4 bases at V and 0 bases at J, with 7 bases between. Germline V gives CDR1 SGDLS, CDR2 YYNGEE. The length of the CDR3 is 13 residues. The CDR3, as DNA: TGTGCCAGCAGCCTAACCCTGAACACTGAAGCTTTCTTT. This gives the protein CASSLTLNTEAFF. Using reference TRBV9 and TRBJ1-1 for the parts outside the CDR3, the full variable domain is DSGVTQTPKHLITATGQRVTLRCSPRSGDLSVYWYQQSLDQGLQFLIQYYNGEERAKGNILERFSAQQFPDLHSELNLSSLELGDSALYFCASSLTLNTEAFFGQGTRLTVV.

This clone was seen a single time. The rearrangement uses TRBV4-2 and TRBJ2-7; D unclear. This CDR3 region has 13 residues. V shed 4 bases and J shed 0 bases, with 7 bases lying between them. CDR1 is LGHNA and CDR2 is YNFKEQ in the germline V gene. The CDR3 sequence is CASSPAGSYEQYF. The DNA for the CDR3 is TGTGCCAGCAGCCCCGCAGGCTCCTACGAGCAGTACTTC.

The CDR3 bases are TGTGCCAGCATCTTCCCTGGGGGCAGCAACTATGGCTACACCTTC. As protein: CASIFPGGSNYGYTF. The chain couples TRBV7-9 to TRBJ1-2, with TRBD1 as a possible D gene (6 bases). V lost 7 bases and J lost 2, with 17 bases in between. The germline V gene encodes CDR1 SEHNR and CDR2 FQNEAQ (reference sequence). The CDR3 totals 15 residues. The full variable domain, completed using reference TRBV7-9 and TRBJ1-2, is DTGVSQNPRHKITKRGQNVTFRCDPISEHNRLYWYRQTLGQGPEFLTYFQNEAQLEKSRLLSDRFSAERPKGSFSTLEIQRTEQGDSAMYLCASIFPGGSNYGYTFGSGTRLTVV.

The chain joins TRBV2 to TRBJ1-5; 8 bases match TRBD1. This CDR3 comprises 16 residues. V lost 1 base to trimming and J lost 1 base; unmatched junction nucleotides: 3. The germline CDR1 and CDR2 sequences are SNHLY and FYNNEI. The CDR3: CASSEGTGTSNQPQHF. The DNA for the CDR3 is TGTGCCAGCAGTGAAGGGACAGGGACCAGCAATCAGCCCCAGCATTTT.

V gene TRBV11-1 combines with J gene TRBJ1-2, with unresolved D. Trimming removed 5 bases at V and 0 bases at J, with 13 bases between. In germline, CDR1 is SGHAT, CDR2 FQDESV (reference sequence). This CDR3 is 15 amino acids long. CDR3 sequence (DNA): TGTGCCAGCAGCCTTAGCCTGGGTCCTAACTATGGCTACACCTTC. Translated: CASSLSLGPNYGYTF.

The chain combines TRBV20-1 with TRBJ2-7; D ambiguous. Per germline, CDR1 DFQATT and CDR2 SNEGSKA (reference sequence). V lost 3 bases and J lost 0, with 6 bases in between. This CDR3 region has 12 residues. CDR3 in DNA: TGCAGTGCTAGTATCAGCTCCTACGAGCAGTACTTC. Translation: CSASISSYEQYF.

The chain has TRBV19 and TRBJ1-3; no definite D call. With 4 bases removed from V and 2 bases from J, the gap between germline ends came to 15 bases. This CDR3 has 16 residues. The germline CDR1 and CDR2 sequences are LNHDA and SQIVND (reference sequence). The CDR3 protein is CASSTDGLSTGNTIYF. In nucleotides, the CDR3 is TGTGCCAGTAGTACCGACGGACTGTCGACTGGAAACACCATATATTTT.

The rearrangement joins TRBV28 to TRBJ1-5; D perhaps matches TRBD1 (6 bases). CDR1 is MDHEN and CDR2 is SYDVKM in the germline V gene. Trimming removed 5 bases from V and 4 bases from J, with 21 bases in between. There are 17 residues in the CDR3. CDR3 sequence reads: CASSATWYRVTNQPQHF. The CDR3 nucleotides read TGTGCCAGCAGTGCTACTTGGTACAGGGTTACGAATCAGCCCCAGCATTTT.

The chain joins TRBV29-1 to TRBJ1-1, with 11 bases lining up with TRBD1. The CDR3 length is 15 residues. The germline V gene encodes CDR1 SQVTM and CDR2 ANQGSEA. The V and J ends lost 6 bases and 4 bases, in that order; junction bases with no gene match: 10. CDR3 sequence reads: CSVSASGQGVTEAFF. The CDR3 DNA reads TGCAGCGTATCTGCGTCGGGACAGGGGGTCACTGAAGCTTTCTTT.

The V gene is TRBV19, the J gene TRBJ1-6; 8 bases map to TRBD1. The CDR3 consists of 14 residues. Germline V gives CDR1 LNHDA, CDR2 SQIVND (reference sequence). J was trimmed by 8 bases and V by 4 bases; bases with no gene match: 4. The CDR3 protein is CASSSGQGDSPLHF. The CDR3 bases are TGTGCCAGTAGTAGCGGACAGGGAGATTCACCCCTCCACTTT.

This clone was found a few times. J is TRBJ1-2 and V is TRBV10-3, with 8 bases matching TRBD1. J was trimmed by 6 bases and V by 7 bases; bases with no gene match: 7. Germline V lookup: CDR1 ENHRY, CDR2 SYGVKD. This CDR3 is built from 13 residues. The CDR3: CAINNGQGNGYTF. The DNA for the CDR3 is TGTGCCATCAACAACGGACAGGGTAATGGCTACACCTTC.

The gene calls are TRBV7-2 and TRBJ1-6, with 10 bases that match TRBD1. Germline trimming cut 5 bases from V and 10 bases from J; bases unmatched to any gene: 8. Germline assignment: CDR1 SGHTA and CDR2 FQGNSA. This CDR3 comprises 15 residues. As DNA, the CDR3 is TGTGCCAGCAGCCCCTTAGGACAGGGGGTCTCACCCCTCCACTTT. Translated, it gives CASSPLGQGVSPLHF.

This chain links TRBV7-2 with TRBJ2-7; 7 bases are a match to TRBD1. The CDR3 is 13 amino acids. CDR1 SGHTA and CDR2 FQGNSA come from the germline V gene. The V segment lost 6 bases and the J segment 4 bases; nucleotides outside the gene matches: 6. CDR3 in amino acids: CASRGQESYEQYF. The DNA for the CDR3 is TGTGCCAGCAGAGGACAGGAATCATACGAGCAGTACTTC.